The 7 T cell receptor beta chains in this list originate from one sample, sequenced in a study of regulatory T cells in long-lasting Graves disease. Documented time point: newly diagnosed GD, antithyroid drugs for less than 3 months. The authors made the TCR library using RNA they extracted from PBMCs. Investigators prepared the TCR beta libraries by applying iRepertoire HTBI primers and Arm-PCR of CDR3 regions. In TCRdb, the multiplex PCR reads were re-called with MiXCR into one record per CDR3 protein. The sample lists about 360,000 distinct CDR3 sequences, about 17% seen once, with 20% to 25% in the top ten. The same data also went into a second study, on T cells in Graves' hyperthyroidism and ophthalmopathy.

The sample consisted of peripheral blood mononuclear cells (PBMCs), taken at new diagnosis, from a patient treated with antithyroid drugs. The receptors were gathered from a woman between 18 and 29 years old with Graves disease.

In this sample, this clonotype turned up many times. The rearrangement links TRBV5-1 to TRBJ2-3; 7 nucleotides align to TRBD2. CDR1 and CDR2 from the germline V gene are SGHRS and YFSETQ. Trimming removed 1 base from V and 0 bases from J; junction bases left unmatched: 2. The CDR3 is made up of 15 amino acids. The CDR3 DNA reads TGCGCCAGCAGCTTGATGACTAGCAGCACAGATACGCAGTATTTT. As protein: CASSLMTSSTDTQYF. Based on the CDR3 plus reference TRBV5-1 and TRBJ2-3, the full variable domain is KAGVTQTPRYLIKTRGQQVTLSCSPISGHRSVSWYQQTPGQGLQFLFEYFSETQRNKGNFPGRFSGRQFSNSRSEMNVSTLELGDSALYLCASSLMTSSTDTQYFGPGTRLTVL.

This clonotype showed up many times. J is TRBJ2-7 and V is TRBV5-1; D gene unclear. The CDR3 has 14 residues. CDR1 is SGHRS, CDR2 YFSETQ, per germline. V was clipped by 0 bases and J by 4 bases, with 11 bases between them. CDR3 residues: CASSLVGYPYEQYF. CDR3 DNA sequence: TGCGCCAGCAGCTTGGTAGGATACCCTTACGAGCAGTACTTC.

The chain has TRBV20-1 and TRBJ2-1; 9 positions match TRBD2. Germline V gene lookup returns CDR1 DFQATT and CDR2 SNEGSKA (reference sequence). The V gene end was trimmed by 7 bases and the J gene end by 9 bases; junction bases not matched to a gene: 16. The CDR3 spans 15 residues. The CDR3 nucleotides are TGCAGTGGCATAGGTGGGGCGGGGGGGCTTGGTGAGCAGTTCTTC. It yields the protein CSGIGGAGGLGEQFF.

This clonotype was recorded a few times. CDR3 residues: CASSLGTSGGAETQYF. The CDR3 coding sequence is TGTGCCAGCAGCTTAGGTACTAGCGGGGGCGCGGAGACCCAGTACTTC. V and J are TRBV7-6 and TRBJ2-5, with 11 bases identical to TRBD2. CDR1 and CDR2 from the germline V gene are SGHVS and FNYEAQ. Trimming at V came to 1 base and at J to 5 bases, leaving 6 bases not matched to a gene. The CDR3 has 16 amino acids. Full variable domain (outside the CDR3, taken from reference TRBV7-6 and TRBJ2-5): GAGVSQSPRYKVTKRGQDVALRCDPISGHVSLYWYRQALGQGPEFLTYFNYEAQQDKSGLPNDRFSAERPEGSISTLTIQRTEQRDSAMYRCASSLGTSGGAETQYFGPGTRLLVL.

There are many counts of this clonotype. CDR3 region: CASRTGQGSGGELFF. CDR3 nucleotide sequence: TGTGCCAGCCGTACAGGACAGGGATCAGGCGGGGAGCTGTTTTTT. The V and J genes are TRBV6-2 or TRBV6-3 and TRBJ2-2, with 8 bases lining up with TRBD1. The CDR3 covers 15 residues. V shed 8 bases, J shed 7 bases, and the junction held 12 bases outside the gene matches. Looked up from germline, CDR1 is MNHEY and CDR2 is SVGEGT.

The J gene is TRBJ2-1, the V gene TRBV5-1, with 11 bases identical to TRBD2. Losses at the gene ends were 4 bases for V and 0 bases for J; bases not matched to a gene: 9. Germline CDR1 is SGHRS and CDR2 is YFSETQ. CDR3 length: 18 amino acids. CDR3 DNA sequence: TGCGCCAGCAGCAGCCAAGGGACTAGCGGATTCTCCTACAATGAGCAGTTCTTC. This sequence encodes CASSSQGTSGFSYNEQFF.

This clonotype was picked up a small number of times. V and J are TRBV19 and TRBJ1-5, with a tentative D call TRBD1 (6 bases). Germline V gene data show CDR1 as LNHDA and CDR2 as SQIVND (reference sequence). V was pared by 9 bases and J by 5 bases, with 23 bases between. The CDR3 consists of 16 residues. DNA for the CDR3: TGTGCCAGGGACCGGGACACCCTCGCGGTGTATCAGCCCCAGCATTTT. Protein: CARDRDTLAVYQPQHF.